Below, 18 T cell receptor beta chains from the same sample are listed, as sequenced in a study of beta chain features in type 1 diabetes. These receptors' antigens are unknown. General study findings and limits: There was a moderate but significant shortening of TCRB CDR3s in all four CD4+ subsets of Type 1 diabetes patients.

The whole isolated RNA underwent reverse transcription, so sequencing captured expressed TCRB transcripts. Using immunoSEQ multiplex PCR, the repertoire was profiled, and TCRdb retains in-frame clones only, with some absent. The table has 300,000 or so clones, approximately 9.7% seen once. Sequencing was carried out using central memory CD4+ T cells from blood. The receptors shown here come from a man aged 25-40 years with type 1 diabetes.

This chain joins TRBV5-1 and TRBJ2-1; no reliable D call. CDR3 length: 16 residues. Germline assignment: CDR1 SGHRS and CDR2 YFSETQ. V was clipped by 0 bases and J by 4 bases, with 14 bases between them. The CDR3 region is CASSLVGMPEYNEQFF. DNA for the CDR3: TGCGCCAGCAGCTTGGTGGGCATGCCAGAGTACAATGAGCAGTTCTTC.

This clone was found a few times. This chain links TRBV15 with TRBJ1-2; the D gene is possibly TRBD1 (5 bases). V was cut by 0 bases and J by 4 bases, with 15 bases left in between. The germline CDR1 and CDR2 sequences are LNHNV and YYDKDF (reference sequence). The CDR3 runs 16 residues. CDR3 loop: CATSRDLGALRYGYTF. For the CDR3, the DNA is TGTGCCACCAGCAGAGATCTAGGGGCCTTGCGCTATGGCTACACCTTC. The whole variable domain, remainder taken from reference TRBV15 and TRBJ1-2, is DAMVIQNPRYQVTQFGKPVTLSCSQTLNHNVMYWYQQKSSQAPKLLFHYYDKDFNNEADTPDNFQSRRPNTSFCFLDIRSPGLGDTAMYLCATSRDLGALRYGYTFGSGTRLTVV.

The genes are TRBV5-4 and TRBJ2-5; perhaps TRBD1 as D (5 bases). The CDR3 covers 16 residues. The V end was cut by 0 bases, the J end by 2 bases, with 14 bases between. Germline values: CDR1 SGHNT, CDR2 YYREEE (reference sequence). CDR3 DNA sequence: TGTGCCAGCAGCTTGGTTACAGGTTCTCTTCAAGAGACCCAGTACTTC. This translates into CASSLVTGSLQETQYF.

This clone showed up just a few times. This chain uses TRBV28 with TRBJ2-7; 7 bases align to TRBD1. Germline loops: CDR1 MDHEN, CDR2 SYDVKM. J lost 4 bases, V lost 6 bases, and 6 bases had no gene match. This CDR3 spans 13 amino acids. In nucleotides, the CDR3 is TGTGCCAGCAGCGACAGGGTTGTATACGAGCAGTACTTC. It yields the protein CASSDRVVYEQYF.

The V and J genes are TRBV28 and TRBJ1-5; 9 nucleotides agree with TRBD1. CDR3 size: 15 residues. Germline V gene data show CDR1 as MDHEN and CDR2 as SYDVKM. Trimming cost V 4 bases and J 6 bases; bases outside gene matches: 7. The CDR3 reads CASSSRDRAVQPQHF. Written as DNA, the CDR3 is TGTGCCAGCAGTTCCCGGGACAGGGCGGTTCAGCCCCAGCATTTT. Complete variable domain (other parts from reference TRBV28 and TRBJ1-5): DVKVTQSSRYLVKRTGEKVFLECVQDMDHENMFWYRQDPGLGLRLIYFSYDVKMKEKGDIPEGYSVSREKKERFSLILESASTNQTSMYLCASSSRDRAVQPQHFGDGTRLSIL.

This rearrangement joins TRBV5-1 to TRBJ2-1, with 9 bases aligning to TRBD2. This CDR3 region has 15 residues. V trimming: 0 bases; J trimming: 5 bases; junction bases outside the gene matches: 3. Germline loops: CDR1 SGHRS, CDR2 YFSETQ. CDR3 nucleotides: TGCGCCAGCAGCTTGGGTCTAGCGGGAAACAATGAGCAGTTCTTC. Translation: CASSLGLAGNNEQFF.

Notes on this clone: Other DNA sequences in the same sample also yield this CDR3. The chain joins TRBV4-3 to TRBJ1-4; 7 positions match TRBD1. The CDR3 has 14 residues. Trimming removed 1 base from V and 6 bases from J; junction bases left unmatched: 2. CDR1 LGHNA and CDR2 YSLEER come from the germline V gene. For the CDR3, the DNA is TGCGCCAGCAGCCAAGGACAGGGAGATGAAAAACTGTTTTTT. It encodes CASSQGQGDEKLFF.

This clone occurred a few times. This chain uses TRBV28 with TRBJ1-5; no definite D call. The CDR3 sequence is 16 residues long. Germline lookup yields CDR1 MDHEN and CDR2 SYDVKM. The V gene lost 1 base and the J gene lost 0 bases, with 10 bases spanning the gap. The CDR3 region is CASSLLAGDSNQPQHF. CDR3 DNA sequence: TGTGCCAGCAGTTTATTGGCCGGTGATAGCAATCAGCCCCAGCATTTT.

This clone appeared a few times. J is TRBJ1-1 and V is TRBV27, with 7 bases that match TRBD1. This CDR3 is 16 amino acids long. Germline assignment: CDR1 MNHEY and CDR2 SMNVEV (reference sequence). V lost 6 bases, J lost 5 bases, and 15 bases stayed unmatched. Here the CDR3 reads CASRKRGGELMTEAFF. The CDR3 nucleotides are TGTGCCAGCAGAAAAAGAGGGGGCGAATTGATGACTGAAGCTTTCTTT.

This clone was counted at least ten times. This sequence joins TRBV5-1 and TRBJ1-2; D remains unclear. CDR1 is SGHRS, CDR2 YFSETQ, per germline. V shed 1 base and J shed 5 bases, with 12 bases lying between them. The length of the CDR3 is 14 residues. DNA of the CDR3: TGCGCCAGCAGCTTGCGGACGGAGGGATATGGCTACACCTTC. Encoded protein: CASSLRTEGYGYTF.

This clone has more than one count but fewer than ten. The rearrangement joins TRBV5-6 to TRBJ2-5, with D possibly TRBD2 on 6 matching bases. Germline lookup yields CDR1 SGHDT and CDR2 YYEEEE. This CDR3 has 13 residues. The ends were cut back, 5 bases at V and 4 bases at J, with 12 bases in the middle. CDR3 DNA: TGTGCCAGCAGTCTACCCGGGGGAGAGACCCAGTACTTC. Amino acids: CASSLPGGETQYF.

This clone came up many times. Other DNA sequences in the same sample also yield this CDR3. V and J are TRBV4-3 and TRBJ1-1; possibly TRBD1 for D (5 bases). CDR3 size: 14 residues. CDR1 is LGHNA and CDR2 is YSLEER in the germline V gene. The V end lost 0 bases, the J end lost 3 bases, and 8 bases lay between the germline ends. CDR3 amino acids: CASSQETGDTEAFF. The CDR3 coding sequence is TGCGCCAGCAGCCAAGAGACGGGGGACACTGAAGCTTTCTTT.

The rearrangement uses TRBV5-1 and TRBJ2-7; possibly TRBD1 for D (5 bases). The CDR3 loop spans 12 amino acids. The germline V gene has CDR1 SGHRS and CDR2 YFSETQ. Deletions cut 3 bases from V and 7 bases from J, with 11 bases between. The CDR3 here is CASSSQGLEQYF. CDR3 nucleotides: TGCGCCAGCAGCTCCCAGGGTTTAGAGCAGTACTTC.

This clone was counted between two and nine times. The chain carries TRBV5-4 and TRBJ1-2, with no clear D. Looked up from germline, CDR1 is SGHNT and CDR2 is YYREEE (reference sequence). V lost 0 bases to trimming and J lost 7 bases, with 10 bases between them. The CDR3 is made up of 13 amino acids. The CDR3 protein is CASSLGQLAGYTF. The CDR3 DNA sequence: TGTGCCAGCAGCTTGGGCCAGCTCGCTGGCTACACCTTC.

This clone occurred a few times. V usage is TRBV9 and J usage is TRBJ1-6; 9 nucleotides line up with TRBD1. CDR3 length: 14 residues. Germline CDR1 SGDLS, CDR2 YYNGEE. Trimming at V came to 5 bases and at J to 9 bases, leaving 6 bases not matched to a gene. CDR3: CASRTGTGSSPLHF. As DNA, the CDR3 is TGTGCCAGCAGGACCGGGACAGGGAGTTCACCCCTCCACTTT.

The sample holds a few counts of this clone. The rearrangement joins TRBV7-2 to TRBJ1-1; D not certain. CDR1 is SGHTA and CDR2 is FQGNSA in the germline V gene. This CDR3 comprises 13 residues. V was cut by 5 bases and J by 1 base, with 8 bases left in between. CDR3 in amino acids: CASSLQQNTEAFF. CDR3 DNA: TGTGCCAGCAGCCTACAACAGAACACTGAAGCTTTCTTT.

With regard to this clone: The same CDR3 is also encoded by other DNA sequences in this sample. This chain connects TRBV7-9 to TRBJ2-5; maybe TRBD2 (6 bases). From germline, CDR1 is SEHNR and CDR2 FQNEAQ (reference sequence). Trimming took off 0 bases at V and 4 bases at J, with 6 bases between the two ends. CDR3 size: 13 residues. The CDR3 DNA reads TGTGCCAGCAGCTTAGCCGGGGGAGAGACCCAGTACTTC. Its protein product is CASSLAGGETQYF.

The CDR3 region is CASSLDSAHGSPLHF. The CDR3 coding sequence is TGTGCCAGCAGCTTAGACTCGGCCCATGGGTCACCCCTCCACTTT. This sequence joins TRBV13 and TRBJ1-6; D is unresolved. The CDR3 has 15 residues. The ends were cut back, 1 base at V and 10 bases at J, with 14 bases in the middle. Germline V gene sequence: CDR1 PRHDT, CDR2 FYEKMQ (reference sequence).